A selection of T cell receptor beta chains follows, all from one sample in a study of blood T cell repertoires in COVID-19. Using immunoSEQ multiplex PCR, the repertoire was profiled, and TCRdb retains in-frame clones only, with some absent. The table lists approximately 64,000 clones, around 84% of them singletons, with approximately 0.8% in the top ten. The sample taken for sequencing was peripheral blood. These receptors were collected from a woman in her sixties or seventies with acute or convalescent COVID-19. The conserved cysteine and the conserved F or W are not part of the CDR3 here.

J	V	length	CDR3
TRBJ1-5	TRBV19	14	ASSAIRQGQDQPQH
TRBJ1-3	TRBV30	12	AWTRGGTTDTIY
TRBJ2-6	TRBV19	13	ASSISGQSANVLT
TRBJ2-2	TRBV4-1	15	ASSPRTSGVNTGELF
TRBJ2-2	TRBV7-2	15	ASSLVASGANTGELF
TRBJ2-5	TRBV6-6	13	ATHFARGGEETQY
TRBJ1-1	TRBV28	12	ASSFGTGGTEAF
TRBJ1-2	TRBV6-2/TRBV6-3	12	ASSYLQGNYGYT
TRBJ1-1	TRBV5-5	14	ASSPYAGTGATEAF
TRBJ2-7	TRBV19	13	ASSIGASQTYEQY
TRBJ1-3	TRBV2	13	ASRETPYSGNTIY
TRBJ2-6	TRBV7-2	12	ASSSDSGANVLT
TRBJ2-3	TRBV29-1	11	SMGGQGTDTQY
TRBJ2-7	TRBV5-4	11	ASSTRGSYEQY
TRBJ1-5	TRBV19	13	ASATSPGGDQPQH
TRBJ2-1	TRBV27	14	ASSGLAGALYNEQF
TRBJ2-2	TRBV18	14	ASSPSGRVDTGELF
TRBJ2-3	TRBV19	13	ASGIGTSAPDTQY
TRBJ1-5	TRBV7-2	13	ASSLSQAGGQPQH
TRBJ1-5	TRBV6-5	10	ASSSPYQPQH
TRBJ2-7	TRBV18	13	ASSPQGNRAYEQY
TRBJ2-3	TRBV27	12	ASSSPSGTDTQY
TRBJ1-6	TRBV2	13	ASRGESSYNSPLH
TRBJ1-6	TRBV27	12	ASSLAQGNSPLH
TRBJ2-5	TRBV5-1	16	ASSLGAMAGWRSETQY
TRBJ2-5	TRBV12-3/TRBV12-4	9	ASSFSGTQY
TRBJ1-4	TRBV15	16	ATSRPRGDWGTNEKLF
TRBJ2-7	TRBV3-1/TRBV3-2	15	ASSQEWGAGASYEQY
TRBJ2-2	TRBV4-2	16	ASSRDSRTSVTTGELF
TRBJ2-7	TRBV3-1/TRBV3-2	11	ASSTFLAYEQY
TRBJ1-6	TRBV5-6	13	ASSFDSSYNSPLH
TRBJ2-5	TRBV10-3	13	AISDYRTAQETQY
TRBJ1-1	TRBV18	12	ASSLERVNTEAF
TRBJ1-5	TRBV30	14	AWRSPPGGGGQPQH
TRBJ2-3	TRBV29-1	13	SVDPGQGIADTQY